Following are 12 T cell receptor beta chains from one sample sequenced in a study of siplizumab effects on memory and regulatory T cells. TCRdb's copy holds only in-frame clones and misses some; the assay was immunoSEQ multiplex PCR. Of 75,000 to 95,000 clones listed, about 87% are singletons. Sequencing was done on a sample of CD4+ T cells sorted from blood. These receptors originate from a human donor in good health.

This rearrangement joins TRBV20-1 to TRBJ2-5, with a possible D match to TRBD2 (6 bases). The germline V gene encodes CDR1 DFQATT and CDR2 SNEGSKA (reference sequence). The CDR3 length is 11 residues. V gave up 5 bases and J gave up 5 bases, with 9 bases separating them. CDR3 DNA sequence: TGCAGTGCTCTAGGAGGGGAGACCCAGTACTTC. Translation: CSALGGETQYF.

This clone has more than one count but fewer than ten. The J gene is TRBJ2-1, the V gene TRBV30, with TRBD2 matching over 7 bases. Germline V gene sequence: CDR1 GTSNPN, CDR2 SVGIG (reference sequence). The CDR3 totals 16 residues. With 1 base clipped from V and 4 bases from J, the junction kept 10 bases outside the gene matches. CDR3 bases: TGTGCCTGGAGTGCCTTATCGGGACTACCATACAATGAGCAGTTCTTC. It is translated as CAWSALSGLPYNEQFF.

The chain links TRBV7-9 to TRBJ2-5, with unresolved D. The V gene lost 7 bases and the J gene lost 2 bases, with 14 bases spanning the gap. Germline V gene sequence: CDR1 SEHNR, CDR2 FQNEAQ (reference sequence). The CDR3 consists of 14 residues. This chain's CDR3 is CASNEVGSQETQYF. The CDR3 nucleotides are TGTGCCAGCAATGAGGTTGGGTCTCAAGAGACCCAGTACTTC.

The chain is built from TRBV5-1 and TRBJ1-3, with D unclear. Germline V lookup: CDR1 SGHRS, CDR2 YFSETQ. V lost 0 bases and J 4 bases, leaving 8 bases between the germline ends. The CDR3 spans 14 residues. The CDR3 DNA follows: TGCGCCAGCAGCTTGGACCTTCGCGGAAACACCATATATTTT. It translates to CASSLDLRGNTIYF.

The chain employs TRBV9 and TRBJ1-5, with a weak D call TRBD1 (6 bases). Germline values: CDR1 SGDLS, CDR2 YYNGEE. The CDR3 has 15 amino acids. V was trimmed by 4 bases and J by 1 base, leaving 12 bases between them. The CDR3 spells CASSPGTISNQPQHF. The CDR3 DNA sequence: TGTGCCAGCAGCCCTGGGACAATAAGCAATCAGCCCCAGCATTTT.

This chain connects TRBV6-5 to TRBJ1-5, with 8 bases lining up with TRBD1. Germline trimming cut 6 bases from V and 2 bases from J; bases unmatched to any gene: 3. The CDR3 length is 14 residues. The germline V gene has CDR1 MNHEY and CDR2 SVGAGI. Here the CDR3 DNA reads TGTGCCAGCAGACTGGACAGGGGCAATCAGCCCCAGCATTTT. Translating it yields CASRLDRGNQPQHF.

This clone was picked up one time. The chain employs TRBV2 and TRBJ2-2, with D possibly matching TRBD2 (6 bases). The CDR3 spans 13 residues. V was trimmed by 1 base and J by 7 bases, leaving 7 bases between them. From germline, CDR1 is SNHLY and CDR2 FYNNEI. For the CDR3, the DNA is TGTGCCAGCAGTGAAGTGGGGGGCGGGGAGCTGTTTTTT. Translating gives CASSEVGGGELFF.

The CDR3 region is CASSPPAGGDGITEAFF. The CDR3 nucleotides read TGTGCCAGCTCACCACCGGCAGGGGGCGATGGGATCACTGAAGCTTTCTTT. This rearrangement joins TRBV18 to TRBJ1-1; 8 bases line up with TRBD1. V was clipped by 0 bases and J by 4 bases; unmatched bases: 10. CDR1 is KGHSH, CDR2 LQKENI, per germline. This CDR3 has 17 residues.

This sequence joins TRBV19 and TRBJ2-4; D ambiguous. Germline-derived CDR1 and CDR2 are LNHDA and SQIVND (reference sequence). The CDR3 covers 15 residues. The V and J ends lost 7 bases and 1 base respectively, with 14 bases between them. DNA for the CDR3: TGTGCCAGTACCCCAACGCACCGGGCCAAAAACATTCAGTACTTC. It is translated as CASTPTHRAKNIQYF.

The chain links TRBV7-2 to TRBJ2-3; D remains ambiguous. CDR1 SGHTA and CDR2 FQGNSA come from the germline V gene. The CDR3 is 15 residues long. Trimming cost V 1 base and J 3 bases, with 11 bases left between them. The DNA for the CDR3 is TGTGCCAGCAGCTTAGACTACAGCAGAACAGATACGCAGTATTTT. Translating gives CASSLDYSRTDTQYF.

V usage is TRBV7-9 and J usage is TRBJ2-1; 7 nucleotides match TRBD2. The germline CDR1 and CDR2 sequences are SEHNR and FQNEAQ (reference sequence). CDR3 length: 13 residues. Trimming removed 7 bases from V and 5 bases from J; junction bases left unmatched: 5. This chain's CDR3 is CASIEAGDNEQFF. DNA for the CDR3: TGTGCCAGCATTGAGGCGGGAGACAATGAGCAGTTCTTC.

The table lists this clone with a count of one. V usage is TRBV15 and J usage is TRBJ1-3; D is unresolved. The CDR3 sequence is 14 residues long. Germline assignment: CDR1 LNHNV and CDR2 YYDKDF (reference sequence). V shed 1 base and J shed 4 bases, with 8 bases lying between them. CDR3 bases: TGTGCCACCAGCAGAGCCTTGGAGGGAAACACCATATATTTT. Encoded protein: CATSRALEGNTIYF.